The next 14 T cell receptor beta chains were all read from a single sample in a study of blood T cells in healthy people across ages. Sample-barcoded 5' priming and a J-beta primer mix drove a second PCR of roughly 7 to 11 cycles. TCRdb reprocessed the 5' RACE reads via MiXCR and lists one record per CDR3 protein. The top ten clones hold 20% to 25% of a sample with roughly 800,000 distinct CDR3 sequences, over 45% of them seen once. Specimen: blood. Receptor source: a young man in good health.

The chain has TRBV27 and TRBJ2-5; 9 nucleotides align to TRBD2. Germline V gene data show CDR1 as MNHEY and CDR2 as SMNVEV (reference sequence). V lost 7 bases to trimming and J lost 2 bases; unmatched junction nucleotides: 5. CDR3 length: 14 amino acids. This CDR3 reads CASKAGGTQETQYF. The CDR3 DNA sequence: TGTGCCAGCAAAGCGGGGGGAACTCAAGAGACCCAGTACTTC.

The DNA for the CDR3 is TGCAGTGCTAGGGATCAGACGGTTGAAGCTTTCTTT. Translation: CSARDQTVEAFF. The chain links TRBV20-1 to TRBJ1-1; the D is unclear. Trimming took 3 bases from V and 7 from J, leaving 12 bases between them. Germline loops: CDR1 DFQATT, CDR2 SNEGSKA (reference sequence). The CDR3 is made up of 12 amino acids.

J is TRBJ2-5 and V is TRBV6-6; TRBD1 matches 8 bases. The J segment lost 2 bases and the V segment lost 6 bases, leaving 2 bases of the junction unmatched. Germline-derived CDR1 and CDR2 are MNHNY and SVGAGI (reference sequence). The CDR3 contains 13 residues. The CDR3 protein is CASRTGVQETQYF. CDR3 nucleotides: TGTGCCAGCAGGACAGGGGTACAAGAGACCCAGTACTTC.

The rearrangement links TRBV28 to TRBJ2-5; no clear D. Germline assignment: CDR1 MDHEN and CDR2 SYDVKM. The CDR3 contains 14 residues. Trimming cost V 2 bases and J 2 bases, with 9 bases left between them. The CDR3 DNA is TGTGCCAGCAGTTTACTAAGGGTTCAAGAGACCCAGTACTTC. This encodes CASSLLRVQETQYF.

This clonotype was observed once. V usage is TRBV2 and J usage is TRBJ2-1; D uncertain. The germline V and J ends were trimmed by 7 bases and 6 bases, with 13 bases remaining between them. CDR1 SNHLY and CDR2 FYNNEI come from the germline V gene. The CDR3 has 13 residues. The CDR3: CASNLGPRNEQFF. The CDR3 bases are TGTGCCAGCAACTTAGGGCCGCGCAATGAGCAGTTCTTC.

This clonotype was detected ten times or more. The rearrangement links TRBV7-2 to TRBJ2-3, with TRBD2 matching 8 bases. V dropped 5 bases and J dropped 2; count of bases not matched to a gene: 9. The CDR3 length is 16 residues. In germline, CDR1 is SGHTA, CDR2 FQGNSA. CDR3 region: CASSASLAASTDTQYF. CDR3 DNA: TGTGCCAGCAGCGCCTCACTAGCGGCCTCCACAGATACGCAGTATTTT.

The V call is TRBV6-6, the J call TRBJ2-7, with D possibly matching TRBD2 (5 bases). Looked up from germline, CDR1 is MNHNY and CDR2 is SVGAGI (reference sequence). The CDR3 consists of 12 residues. Trimming shortened V by 8 bases and J by 3 bases, and 11 bases separated the two germline ends. The CDR3 protein is CASEGSRYEQYF. In DNA form, the CDR3 reads TGTGCCAGCGAGGGATCACGCTACGAGCAGTACTTC.

This chain uses TRBV20-1 with TRBJ2-3; the D gene could be TRBD1 or TRBD2 (5 bases each). The CDR3 is 13 residues long. V dropped 5 bases and J dropped 6 bases, with 15 bases sitting between them. Germline loops: CDR1 DFQATT, CDR2 SNEGSKA (reference sequence). CDR3 nucleotide sequence: TGCAGTGCTCCGGTAGAGGGGTTGGATACGCAGTATTTT. Amino acid sequence: CSAPVEGLDTQYF.

The chain joins TRBV7-9 to TRBJ2-3; no clear D gene. The CDR3 runs 14 residues. Trimming pared 1 base from V and 4 bases from J, leaving 9 bases between. Germline V gives CDR1 SEHNR, CDR2 FQNEAQ (reference sequence). Here the CDR3 DNA reads TGTGCCAGCAGCTTAGGGCCGGCCGCAGATACGCAGTATTTT. Its protein product is CASSLGPAADTQYF.

Remarks on this clonotype: It may be a read error: a sequence one base away is much more abundant. This rearrangement joins TRBV11-2 to TRBJ2-1; D uncertain. The length of the CDR3 is 12 residues. Germline V gene lookup returns CDR1 SGHAT and CDR2 FQNNGV. As DNA, the CDR3 is TGTGCCAGCGGCTTAATCGCGAATGAGCAGTTCTTC. Protein: CASGLIANEQFF.

The chain is built from TRBV20-1 and TRBJ2-1; 14 bases match TRBD2. V trimming: 7 bases; J trimming: 6 bases; junction bases outside the gene matches: 8. The CDR3 extends over 15 amino acids. Germline CDR1 is DFQATT and CDR2 is SNEGSKA (reference sequence). The CDR3 loop reads CSGGLAGGGGNEQFF. CDR3 nucleotide sequence: TGCAGTGGAGGACTAGCGGGGGGTGGCGGCAATGAGCAGTTCTTC.

This clonotype was found a few times. This chain links TRBV4-2 with TRBJ2-7; the match to TRBD2 covers 7 bases. V lost 0 bases to trimming and J lost 5 bases; unmatched junction nucleotides: 4. Germline loops: CDR1 LGHNA, CDR2 YNFKEQ. The CDR3 spans 14 residues. The CDR3 protein is CASSQDASGNEQYF. Written as DNA, the CDR3 is TGTGCCAGCAGCCAAGACGCTAGCGGTAACGAGCAGTACTTC.

The V and J genes are TRBV27 and TRBJ2-1; D is uncertain. CDR3 length equals 14 residues. Trimming cost V 0 bases and J 3 bases, with 6 bases left between them. Germline V lookup: CDR1 MNHEY, CDR2 SMNVEV (reference sequence). CDR3 protein: CASSLSGFYNEQFF. In DNA form, the CDR3 reads TGTGCCAGCAGTTTATCAGGGTTCTACAATGAGCAGTTCTTC.

This clonotype is a singleton in its sample. V usage is TRBV5-1 and J usage is TRBJ2-1; 8 bases match TRBD1. The V gene's germline CDR1 is SGHRS and CDR2 YFSETQ. The CDR3 is 13 amino acids. The J segment lost 3 bases and the V segment lost 7 bases, leaving 3 bases of the junction unmatched. The DNA for the CDR3 is TGCGCCAGCCCGGGACAGGACTACAATGAGCAGTTCTTC. It encodes CASPGQDYNEQFF.